This T cell receptor (beta chain) was documented in a study of stem cell transplantation in POMP-related autoinflammatory disease. Study summary: Pre-transplant patients had naive-skewed CD4+ T cells and few CD8+ T cells.

Trimming cost V 1 base and J 3 bases, with 6 bases left between them. The CDR3 loop spans 13 amino acids. The germline V gene encodes CDR1 PRHDT and CDR2 FYEKMQ (reference sequence). With regard to this clone: Its specificity is unknown.

The data were produced by immunoSEQ multiplex PCR, yet TCRdb's version contains in-frame clones alone and is incomplete. Here the sample spans some 8,300 clones, 80% to 95% being singletons. Study-level results: In patients with PRAID, every analyzed T-cell subset tended to show lower diversity and higher clonality. Patients with PRAID showed a restricted number of unique TRB V-J gene pairings.

This TCR came from a human donor with POMP-related autoinflammation and immune dysregulation (PRAID). The V gene is TRBV13, the J gene TRBJ1-1; D remains unclear. The material sequenced was CD8+ T cells from PBMCs, taken before stem cell transplantation. Here the CDR3 reads CASSLAVDTEAFF. In DNA, the CDR3 is TGTGCCAGCAGCTTAGCCGTGGACACTGAAGCTTTCTTT.